One sample yielded the 27 T cell receptor beta chains listed below, sequenced in a study of T cell responses to AZD1222 COVID-19 vaccine. TCRdb's copy holds only in-frame clones and misses some; the assay was immunoSEQ multiplex PCR. Here the sample spans about 95,000 clones, approximately 91% being singletons. The material was peripheral blood, obtained on day 0 of AZD1222 vaccination. The receptors were sampled from an adult in good health.

This clone was picked up a small number of times. This CDR3 reads CASSLAPDTEAFF. In nucleotides, the CDR3 is TGCGCCAGCAGCTTGGCCCCGGACACTGAAGCTTTCTTT. The chain combines TRBV5-1 with TRBJ1-1; D is undetermined. V was shortened by 0 bases and J by 3 bases, with 6 bases between the two germline ends. The CDR3 is made up of 13 amino acids. CDR1 SGHRS and CDR2 YFSETQ come from the germline V gene.

The CDR3 here is CASSTPGGGTEAFF. DNA for the CDR3: TGTGCCAGCAGCACCCCAGGGGGCGGCACTGAAGCTTTCTTT. The chain recombines TRBV5-5 with TRBJ1-1; 8 nucleotides match TRBD1. The CDR3 length is 14 residues. Germline V gene data show CDR1 as SGHKS and CDR2 as YYEKEE (reference sequence). Trimming at V came to 4 bases and at J to 4 bases, leaving 6 bases not matched to a gene.

The chain employs TRBV29-1 and TRBJ2-3; TRBD2 aligns across 11 bases. The germline gives CDR1 SQVTM, CDR2 ANQGSEA. The CDR3 loop spans 13 amino acids. The J segment lost 8 bases and the V segment lost 6 bases, leaving 7 bases of the junction unmatched. The CDR3 DNA is TGCAGCGTGCGACTAGCGGGACCCTCTACGCAGTATTTT. This codes for CSVRLAGPSTQYF.

J is TRBJ2-7 and V is TRBV3-1 (or the pseudogene TRBV3-2); TRBD2 agrees at 14 bases. The CDR3 runs 19 residues. Looked up from germline, CDR1 is LGHDT and CDR2 is YNNKEL (reference sequence). V lost 1 base to trimming and J lost 0 bases; unmatched junction nucleotides: 8. The CDR3 DNA sequence: TGTGCCAGCAGCCAAGGCCGGACTAGCGGGGGGCAGAGCTCCTACGAGCAGTACTTC. Translation gives CASSQGRTSGGQSSYEQYF.

This clone was seen only once. The chain recombines TRBV4-2 with TRBJ1-3; D remains unclear. This CDR3 region has 16 residues. Germline CDR1 reads LGHNA; CDR2 reads YNFKEQ. Trimming stripped 0 bases from V and 0 bases from J, with 9 bases between. The CDR3 protein is CASSQEGRSSGNTIYF. In DNA, the CDR3 is TGTGCCAGCAGCCAAGAAGGAAGGAGCTCTGGAAACACCATATATTTT.

The rearrangement uses TRBV28 and TRBJ1-2; D unresolved. With 5 bases removed from V and 8 bases from J, the gap between germline ends came to 12 bases. CDR1 is MDHEN and CDR2 is SYDVKM in the germline V gene. This CDR3 comprises 12 residues. CDR3 nucleotides: TGTGCCAGCAGTCCCCAGACTCGAGGCTACACCTTC. Its translation: CASSPQTRGYTF.

This rearrangement joins TRBV19 to TRBJ1-1; D is perhaps TRBD1 (6 bases). V lost 5 bases and J lost 6, with 13 bases in between. Per the germline V gene, CDR1 is LNHDA and CDR2 is SQIVND (reference sequence). This CDR3 has 13 amino acids. CDR3 in DNA: TGTGCCAGTAGTTTAGGGGCAGGGGCTGAAGCTTTCTTT. This sequence encodes CASSLGAGAEAFF.

The chain couples TRBV15 to TRBJ1-5; the D gene is possibly TRBD1 (5 bases). The ends were cut back, 8 bases at V and 1 base at J, with 18 bases in the middle. Per germline, CDR1 LNHNV and CDR2 YYDKDF (reference sequence). This CDR3 is 16 amino acids long. DNA for the CDR3: TGTGCCACCTACAGCGGGGGGGGATTAAGCAATCAGCCCCAGCATTTT. Translating it yields CATYSGGGLSNQPQHF.

The gene calls are TRBV19 and TRBJ1-2; weak D call: TRBD1 (6 bases). Germline V CDR1 and CDR2: LNHDA, SQIVND (reference sequence). Trimming cost V 3 bases and J 1 base, with 15 bases left between them. The length of the CDR3 is 16 residues. The CDR3 sequence is CASSIGGHLINYGYTF. CDR3 DNA: TGTGCCAGTAGTATTGGGGGACACCTCATTAACTATGGCTACACCTTC.

This clone was counted between two and nine times. The chain recombines TRBV5-1 with TRBJ2-7; D is undetermined. Germline CDR1 and CDR2: SGHRS and YFSETQ. This CDR3 region has 14 residues. V lost 4 bases and J 2 bases, leaving 13 bases between the germline ends. In DNA form, the CDR3 reads TGCGCCAGCAGCCTCACCTCGGACCCCTACGAGCAGTACTTC. This sequence encodes CASSLTSDPYEQYF.

This clone appeared a single time. This rearrangement joins TRBV30 to TRBJ1-5; unclear D gene. The CDR3 has 10 residues. V shed 5 bases and J shed 2 bases, with 1 base lying between them. CDR1 GTSNPN and CDR2 SVGIG come from the germline V gene (reference sequence). CDR3 sequence reads: CAWCNQPQHF. The CDR3 DNA reads TGTGCCTGGTGCAATCAGCCCCAGCATTTT.

The chain combines TRBV6-2 or TRBV6-3 with TRBJ1-2; no firm D call. Trimming removed 0 bases at V and 4 bases at J, with 9 bases between. The CDR3 is 14 amino acids. Germline V gene sequence: CDR1 MNHEY, CDR2 SVGEGT. The CDR3 protein is CASSYSYTSYGYTF. CDR3 DNA sequence: TGTGCCAGCAGTTACTCGTACACTTCCTATGGCTACACCTTC.

The table lists this clone with a few counts. The chain employs TRBV4-2 and TRBJ2-1; 10 positions agree with TRBD2. Trimming cost V 0 bases and J 4 bases; bases outside gene matches: 0. The CDR3 loop spans 15 amino acids. Germline CDR1 is LGHNA and CDR2 is YNFKEQ. DNA of the CDR3: TGTGCCAGCAGCCAAGAAGCGGGGGGGTACAATGAGCAGTTCTTC. This codes for CASSQEAGGYNEQFF.

The V call is TRBV11-2, the J call TRBJ1-6; D remains ambiguous. This CDR3 region has 14 residues. V dropped 1 base and J dropped 8 bases, with 9 bases sitting between them. Germline-derived CDR1 and CDR2 are SGHAT and FQNNGV. CDR3 sequence (DNA): TGTGCCAGCAGCTTAGTTGCAGTTGATTCACCCCTCCACTTT. Translating it yields CASSLVAVDSPLHF.

V and J are TRBV20-1 and TRBJ1-2; 7 bases map to TRBD1. J was trimmed by 1 base and V by 7 bases; bases with no gene match: 0. Germline V CDR1 and CDR2: DFQATT, SNEGSKA (reference sequence). The CDR3 runs 11 residues. The CDR3 loop reads CSGQGNYGYTF. As DNA, the CDR3 is TGCAGTGGACAGGGTAACTATGGCTACACCTTC.

V is TRBV6-5 and J is TRBJ1-6; unclear D gene. Trimming shortened V by 4 bases and J by 7 bases, and 8 bases separated the two germline ends. The CDR3 has 13 residues. Germline CDR1 reads MNHEY; CDR2 reads SVGAGI. The CDR3, as DNA: TGTGCCAGCAGTTCGCAAAGGAATTCACCCCTCCACTTT. This gives the protein CASSSQRNSPLHF.

This clone has just one count. The V call is TRBV6-4, the J call TRBJ1-1, with TRBD1 matching 8 bases. J was trimmed by 0 bases and V by 3 bases; bases with no gene match: 9. CDR1 is MRHNA, CDR2 SNTAGT, per germline. The CDR3 totals 17 residues. CDR3 nucleotides: TGTGCCAGCAGTGATGAAATTCCCAGGGGGCTGAACACTGAAGCTTTCTTT. Its translation: CASSDEIPRGLNTEAFF.

This chain joins TRBV7-3 and TRBJ2-1; TRBD2 aligns across 7 bases. Germline assignment: CDR1 SGHTA and CDR2 FQGTGA. The CDR3 loop spans 13 amino acids. The V gene end was trimmed by 1 base and the J gene end by 9 bases; junction bases not matched to a gene: 3. The chain's CDR3 is CASSLMGGGEQFF. The CDR3 DNA reads TGTGCCAGCAGCTTAATGGGCGGGGGTGAGCAGTTCTTC.

This chain uses TRBV10-3 with TRBJ2-5; no reliable D call. The ends were cut back, 2 bases at V and 5 bases at J, with 12 bases in the middle. This CDR3 is 14 amino acids long. Per germline, CDR1 ENHRY and CDR2 SYGVKD. The CDR3 region is CAISERASRETQYF. CDR3 nucleotides: TGTGCCATCAGTGAGAGGGCTAGTCGGGAGACCCAGTACTTC.

The chain carries TRBV5-6 and TRBJ2-1; D is possibly TRBD1 or TRBD2 (6 bases each). CDR1 and CDR2 (germline): SGHDT, YYEEEE. The V end lost 2 bases, the J end lost 13 bases, and 10 bases lay between the germline ends. CDR3 length: 11 residues. The CDR3 DNA is TGTGCCAGCAGCTTTCTGGGGGGCCAGTTCTTC. It is translated as CASSFLGGQFF.

This clone showed up just once. The chain carries TRBV19 and TRBJ1-1; D possibly corresponds to TRBD1 (6 bases). CDR1 LNHDA and CDR2 SQIVND come from the germline V gene (reference sequence). The CDR3 is 14 amino acids. V lost 7 bases and J 8 bases, leaving 20 bases between the germline ends. The CDR3 reads CASTLGWEGDEAFF. The CDR3 DNA follows: TGTGCCAGTACCCTAGGCTGGGAGGGGGACGAAGCTTTCTTT.

This sequence joins TRBV7-2 and TRBJ2-7; 8 nucleotides match TRBD1. CDR3 length: 19 residues. Germline-derived CDR1 and CDR2 are SGHTA and FQGNSA. The J segment lost 0 bases and the V segment lost 3 bases, leaving 16 bases of the junction unmatched. The CDR3 loop is CASSLRGGVAGQASYEQYF. The CDR3, as DNA: TGTGCCAGCAGCTTGCGCGGCGGGGTGGCGGGACAGGCCTCCTACGAGCAGTACTTC.

This clone was recorded only once. The conserved closing phenylalanine or tryptophan is absent in this CDR3, likely reflecting a read error. The limits of the CDR3 on the DNA are not certain, so only TCRdb's listed CDR3 is given. The gene calls are TRBV1 and TRBJ1-1. TRBV1 is an annotated pseudogene. The length of the CDR3 is 11 amino acids, counting both ends. CDR3 region: CTSSHPSGDMD.

The CDR3 DNA is TGTGCCAGCAGCTTGGACGGCTATAATTCACCCCTCCACTTT. Translated: CASSLDGYNSPLHF. V usage is TRBV7-8 and J usage is TRBJ1-6, with unresolved D. In germline, CDR1 is SGHVS, CDR2 FQNEAQ. Trimming removed 3 bases at V and 3 bases at J, with 6 bases between. The CDR3 has 14 residues.

This clone was recorded once. The V gene is TRBV5-8, the J gene TRBJ1-5; TRBD1 is a possible D gene (6 bases). CDR1 and CDR2 from the germline V gene are SGHTS and YDEGEE. The CDR3 is 13 amino acids. The V end lost 4 bases, the J end lost 3 bases, and 8 bases lay between the germline ends. CDR3: CASSDRFNQPQHF. In nucleotides, the CDR3 is TGTGCCAGCAGCGACAGGTTCAATCAGCCCCAGCATTTT.

V and J are TRBV28 and TRBJ2-2; D remains unclear. The CDR3 contains 11 residues. V was shortened by 2 bases and J by 7 bases, with 2 bases between the two germline ends. The V gene's germline CDR1 is MDHEN and CDR2 SYDVKM. CDR3 protein: CASSLVGELFF. CDR3 DNA sequence: TGTGCCAGCAGTTTAGTCGGGGAGCTGTTTTTT.

The rearrangement uses TRBV9 and TRBJ1-1; tentative D call: TRBD1 (6 bases). V shed 0 bases and J shed 0 bases, with 9 bases lying between them. This CDR3 contains 15 residues. Germline V gene data show CDR1 as SGDLS and CDR2 as YYNGEE. CDR3 DNA sequence: TGTGCCAGCAGCGTAGCTACAGGGATGAACACTGAAGCTTTCTTT. It codes for CASSVATGMNTEAFF.